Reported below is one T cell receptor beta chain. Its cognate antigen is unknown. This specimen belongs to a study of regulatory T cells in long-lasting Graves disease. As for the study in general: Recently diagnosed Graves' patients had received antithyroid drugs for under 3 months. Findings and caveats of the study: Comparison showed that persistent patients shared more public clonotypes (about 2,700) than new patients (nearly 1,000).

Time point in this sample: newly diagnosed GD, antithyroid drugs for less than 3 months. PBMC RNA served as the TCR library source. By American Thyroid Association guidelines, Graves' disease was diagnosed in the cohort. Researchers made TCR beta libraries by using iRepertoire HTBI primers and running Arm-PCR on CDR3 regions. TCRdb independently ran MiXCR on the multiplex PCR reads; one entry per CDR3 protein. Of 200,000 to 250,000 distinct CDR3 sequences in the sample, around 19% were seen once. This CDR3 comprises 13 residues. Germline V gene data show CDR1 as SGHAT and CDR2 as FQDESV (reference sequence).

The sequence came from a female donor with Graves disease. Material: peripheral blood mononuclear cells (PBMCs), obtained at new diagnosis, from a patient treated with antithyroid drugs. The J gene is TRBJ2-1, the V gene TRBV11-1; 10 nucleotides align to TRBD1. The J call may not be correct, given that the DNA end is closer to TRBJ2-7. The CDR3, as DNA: TGTGCCAGCAGTAGGACAGGGGGTGATGAGCAGTACTTC. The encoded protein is CASSRTGGDEQYF.